The subject of this entry is one T cell receptor (beta chain). This entry is derived from a study of T-cell memory formation after mild COVID-19. TCRdb recomputed calls from the 5' RACE reads with MiXCR, one row per CDR3 protein. The sample lists about 140,000 distinct CDR3 sequences, 13% to 15% occurring once. V lost 1 base to trimming and J lost 10 bases, with 13 bases between them. The CDR3 spans 13 residues. The chain has TRBV12-3 or TRBV12-4 and TRBJ1-1, with D maybe TRBD1 (6 bases). The TCR sequence derives from an adult woman who had mild COVID-19 (a few samples of this study predate the infection). Cell type and time point are not known. Sample: PBMCs or a T cell subset sorted from them (not recorded which). This chain's CDR3 is CASSLGHRARAFF. The CDR3 DNA is TGTGCCAGCAGTTTAGGCCACAGGGCTAGAGCTTTCTTT.